Sequencing of this TCR beta chain was carried out in a study of Graves' ophthalmopathy and Graves' hyperthyroidism. Trimming removed 3 bases at V and 2 bases at J, with 12 bases between. This CDR3 has 15 residues. Germline CDR1 is SGHRS and CDR2 is YFSETQ. This clonotype was recorded at least ten times. Amplified TCR beta CDR3 regions were obtained using RNA transcripts as template. Scientists carried out first-round RT-PCR using HTBI primers and then a second-round multiplex PCR. TCRdb reprocessed the multiplex PCR reads with MiXCR, giving one entry per CDR3 protein. The sample carries 500,000 to 600,000 distinct CDR3 sequences, roughly 40% recorded once.

This receptor was obtained from an adult man with Graves' hyperthyroidism. The chain combines TRBV5-1 with TRBJ1-5, with D possibly being TRBD1 (5 bases). What was sequenced was peripheral blood or thyroid tissue (not recorded which). In nucleotides, the CDR3 is TGCGCCAGCAGCTCGGGGGTGGACGGCAATCAGCCCCAGCATTTT. Its translation is CASSSGVDGNQPQHF.